These 8 T cell receptor beta chains were all obtained from the same sample, sequenced in a study of blood T cell repertoires in COVID-19. Sequencing used immunoSEQ multiplex PCR; TCRdb keeps in-frame clones, though not all of them. Of under 300,000 clones listed, approximately 80% are singletons. Sequencing was carried out using peripheral blood. Receptors were obtained from a woman aged 40 to 50 who had recovered from COVID-19.

The chain has TRBV18 and TRBJ2-5; 10 bases agree with TRBD2. There are 14 residues in the CDR3. Per the germline V gene, CDR1 is KGHSH and CDR2 is LQKENI. Trimming cost V 5 bases and J 0 bases; bases outside gene matches: 0. The CDR3 sequence: CASSTSGNQETQYF. The CDR3 region has the DNA TGTGCCAGCTCAACTAGCGGGAACCAAGAGACCCAGTACTTC.

CDR3 in amino acids: CASTQGGSRNYGYTF. CDR3 bases: TGTGCCAGCACCCAGGGGGGTTCTAGGAACTATGGCTACACCTTC. J is TRBJ1-2 and V is TRBV6-6, with 7 nucleotides matching TRBD1. Germline-derived CDR1 and CDR2 are MNHNY and SVGAGI (reference sequence). V gave up 7 bases and J gave up 2 bases; unmatched junction bases: 10. The CDR3 covers 15 residues.

This clone has more than one count but fewer than ten. The chain couples TRBV6-2 or TRBV6-3 to TRBJ1-5, with 7 bases lining up with TRBD1. CDR1 is MNHEY and CDR2 is SVGEGT in the germline V gene. There are 15 residues in the CDR3. The V and J ends lost 2 bases and 7 bases, in that order; junction bases with no gene match: 8. In DNA form, the CDR3 reads TGTGCCAGCAGTTACCCCAGGGACAGAGGGCAGCCCCAGCATTTT. Encoded protein: CASSYPRDRGQPQHF.

The chain has TRBV20-1 and TRBJ1-1; TRBD1 might be the D (6 bases). V gave up 7 bases and J gave up 7 bases, with 13 bases separating them. In germline, CDR1 is DFQATT, CDR2 SNEGSKA (reference sequence). There are 11 residues in the CDR3. CDR3 sequence (DNA): TGCAGTGGAGCCCTACAGGGTGAAGCTTTCTTT. The encoded protein is CSGALQGEAFF.

The rearrangement links TRBV28 to TRBJ2-2; 12 bases align to TRBD2. The CDR3 length is 16 residues. Trimming at V came to 7 bases and at J to 6 bases, leaving 9 bases not matched to a gene. The germline V gene encodes CDR1 MDHEN and CDR2 SYDVKM. In DNA, the CDR3 is TGTGCCAGCACCCCGACTAGCGGGGGATTTGCCGGGGAGCTGTTTTTT. This gives the protein CASTPTSGGFAGELFF.

V gene TRBV23-1 combines with J gene TRBJ1-4; 8 bases are shared with TRBD1. TRBV23-1 is an ORF, and what it does is uncertain. This CDR3 is built from 14 residues. With 5 bases clipped from V and 6 bases from J, the junction kept 5 bases outside the gene matches. The CDR3 DNA reads as TGCGCCAGCAGTTACCAGGGGGCTGATGAAAAACTGTTTTTT. This sequence encodes CASSYQGADEKLFF.

V usage is TRBV30 and J usage is TRBJ1-2; D is uncertain. Germline V gene data show CDR1 as GTSNPN and CDR2 as SVGIG (reference sequence). The length of the CDR3 is 11 residues. The V gene lost 0 bases and the J gene lost 14 bases, with 13 bases spanning the gap. The CDR3, as DNA: TGTGCCTGGAGTGTCGGGGATTTGCGAACCTTC. Its translation is CAWSVGDLRTF.

This chain uses TRBV29-1 with TRBJ1-2; D may be TRBD1 (6 bases). CDR3 length equals 14 residues. CDR1 and CDR2 from the germline V gene are SQVTM and ANQGSEA. V shed 3 bases and J shed 4 bases, with 15 bases lying between them. Written as DNA, the CDR3 is TGCAGCGTTGAGCCACAGACCAGGGGCTATGGCTACACCTTC. This sequence encodes CSVEPQTRGYGYTF.